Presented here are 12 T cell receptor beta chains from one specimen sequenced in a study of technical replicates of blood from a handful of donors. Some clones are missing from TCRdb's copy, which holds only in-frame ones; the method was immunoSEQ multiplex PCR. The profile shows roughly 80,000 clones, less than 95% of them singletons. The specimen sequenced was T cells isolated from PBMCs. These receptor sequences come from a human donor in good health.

The CDR3 DNA sequence: TGTGCCAGCAGTGGAAAGGGGGCAACCCCACCTTTCTACAGCTCCTACGAGCAGTACTTC. It is translated as CASSGKGATPPFYSSYEQYF. This sequence joins TRBV27 and TRBJ2-7; 7 bases agree with TRBD1. CDR1 and CDR2 from the germline V gene are MNHEY and SMNVEV (reference sequence). V gave up 5 bases and J gave up 0 bases; unmatched junction bases: 22. The CDR3 is 20 amino acids.

CDR3 amino acids: CTVRGTEAFF. CDR3 coding DNA: TGCACCGTCAGGGGCACTGAAGCTTTCTTT. This chain joins TRBV29-1 and TRBJ1-1; TRBD1 might be the D (6 bases). CDR3 length: 10 residues. CDR1 is SQVTM and CDR2 is ANQGSEA in the germline V gene.

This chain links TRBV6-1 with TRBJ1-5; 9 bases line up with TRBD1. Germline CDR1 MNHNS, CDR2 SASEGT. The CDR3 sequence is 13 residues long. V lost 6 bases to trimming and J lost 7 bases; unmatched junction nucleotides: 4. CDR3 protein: CASSGTGRQPQHF. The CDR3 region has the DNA TGTGCCAGCAGCGGGACAGGGAGACAGCCCCAGCATTTT.

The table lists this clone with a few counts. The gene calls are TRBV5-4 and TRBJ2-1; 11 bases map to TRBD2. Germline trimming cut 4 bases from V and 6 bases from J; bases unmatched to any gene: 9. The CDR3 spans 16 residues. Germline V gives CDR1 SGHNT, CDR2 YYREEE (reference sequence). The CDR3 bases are TGTGCCAGCAGCCCTCCCGGGACTAGCGGATTCAATGAGCAGTTCTTC. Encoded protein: CASSPPGTSGFNEQFF.

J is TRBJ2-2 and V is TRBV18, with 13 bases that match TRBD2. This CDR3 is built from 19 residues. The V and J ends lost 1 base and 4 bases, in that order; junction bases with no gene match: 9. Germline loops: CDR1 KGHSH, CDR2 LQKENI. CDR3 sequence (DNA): TGTGCCAGCTCACCACTTGGACTAGCGGGAGAGGGGCTCACCGGGGAGCTGTTTTTT. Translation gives CASSPLGLAGEGLTGELFF.

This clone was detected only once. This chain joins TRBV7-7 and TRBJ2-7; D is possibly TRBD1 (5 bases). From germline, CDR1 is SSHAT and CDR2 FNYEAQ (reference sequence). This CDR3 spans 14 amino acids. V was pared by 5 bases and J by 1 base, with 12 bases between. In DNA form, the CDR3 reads TGTGCCAGCAGCGACAGTCTATCGTCCTACGAGCAGTACTTC. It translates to CASSDSLSSYEQYF.

The CDR3: CASSLLGHRAFF. The CDR3 coding sequence is TGTGCCAGCAGCCTACTTGGACACAGAGCTTTCTTT. The rearrangement uses TRBV6-6 and TRBJ1-1; the D gene is possibly TRBD1 (5 bases). V lost 6 bases to trimming and J lost 10 bases, with 15 bases between them. This CDR3 is 12 amino acids long. Germline V gene lookup returns CDR1 MNHNY and CDR2 SVGAGI (reference sequence).

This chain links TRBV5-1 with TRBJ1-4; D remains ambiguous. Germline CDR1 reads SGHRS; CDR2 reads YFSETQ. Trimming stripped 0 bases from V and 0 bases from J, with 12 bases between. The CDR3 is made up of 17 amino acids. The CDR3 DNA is TGCGCCAGCAGCTTGGACCCCATCGGTGCAACTAATGAAAAACTGTTTTTT. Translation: CASSLDPIGATNEKLFF.

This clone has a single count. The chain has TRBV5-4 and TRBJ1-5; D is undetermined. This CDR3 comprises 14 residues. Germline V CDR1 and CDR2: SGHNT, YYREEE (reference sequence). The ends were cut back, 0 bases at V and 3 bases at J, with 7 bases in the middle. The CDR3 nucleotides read TGTGCCAGCAGCTTGGGGGGAGACAATCAGCCCCAGCATTTT. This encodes CASSLGGDNQPQHF.

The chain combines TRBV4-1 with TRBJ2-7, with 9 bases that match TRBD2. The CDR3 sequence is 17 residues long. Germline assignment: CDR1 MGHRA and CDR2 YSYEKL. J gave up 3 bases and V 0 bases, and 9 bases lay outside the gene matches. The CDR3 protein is CASSQDPTSGFYYEQYF. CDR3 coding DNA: TGCGCCAGCAGCCAAGATCCTACTAGCGGGTTCTACTACGAGCAGTACTTC.

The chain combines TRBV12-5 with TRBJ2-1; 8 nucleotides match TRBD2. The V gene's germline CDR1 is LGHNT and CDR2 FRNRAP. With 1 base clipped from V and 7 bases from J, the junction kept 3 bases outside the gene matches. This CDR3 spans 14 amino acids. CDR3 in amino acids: CASGLAGGRNEQFF. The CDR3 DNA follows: TGTGCTAGTGGTTTGGCGGGAGGGCGAAATGAGCAGTTCTTC.

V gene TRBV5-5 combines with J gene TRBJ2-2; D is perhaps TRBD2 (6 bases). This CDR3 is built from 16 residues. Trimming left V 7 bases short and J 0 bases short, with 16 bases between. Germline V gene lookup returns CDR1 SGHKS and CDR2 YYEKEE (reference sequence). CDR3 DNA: TGTGCCAGCTCGAACACGTGGGGGGCGAACACCGGGGAGCTGTTTTTT. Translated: CASSNTWGANTGELFF.